The text below deals with one T cell receptor (beta chain). Authors' analysis steps: Estimated nucleated cell counts came from reference gene primer amplification. Only in-frame clones appear in the TCRdb table, and some are missing; sequencing was by immunoSEQ multiplex PCR. That table furnishes V, J and clone size, whereas the DNA furnished D and trimming. Seen here are roughly 100,000 clones, roughly four fifths observed once, and the top ten hold 4.8%. V was pared by 1 base and J by 4 bases, with 12 bases between. CDR1 is SGHNT and CDR2 is YYREEE in the germline V gene (reference sequence). The CDR3 is made up of 15 amino acids. This entry comes from a study of blood T cell repertoires in COVID-19. Study at large: Spain, Italy and the United States supplied samples that represented acute and convalescent COVID-19. PBMCs, B-cell-depleted T cells, or T cells were the source of the cDNA or gDNA that made up the material.

The specimen sequenced was peripheral blood. The source is a man aged 60 to 75 with acute or convalescent COVID-19. The rearrangement links TRBV5-4 to TRBJ1-3, with no clear D. CDR3: CASSLRAGSGNTIYF. Written as DNA, the CDR3 is TGTGCCAGCAGCTTGCGAGCGGGCTCAGGAAACACCATATATTTT.